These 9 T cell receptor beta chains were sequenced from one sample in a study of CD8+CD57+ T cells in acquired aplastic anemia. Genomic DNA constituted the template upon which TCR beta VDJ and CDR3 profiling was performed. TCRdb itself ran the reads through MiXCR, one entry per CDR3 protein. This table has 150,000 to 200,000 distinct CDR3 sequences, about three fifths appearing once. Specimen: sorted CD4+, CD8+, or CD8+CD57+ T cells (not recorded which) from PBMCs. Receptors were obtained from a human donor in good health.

The CDR3 loop is CASSQPELNTEAFF. The CDR3 DNA is TGTGCCAGCAGCCAACCCGAGCTAAACACTGAAGCTTTCTTT. The chain has TRBV9 and TRBJ1-1; D is unclear. V was trimmed by 4 bases and J by 2 bases, leaving 12 bases between them. Per the germline V gene, CDR1 is SGDLS and CDR2 is YYNGEE. The CDR3 covers 14 residues.

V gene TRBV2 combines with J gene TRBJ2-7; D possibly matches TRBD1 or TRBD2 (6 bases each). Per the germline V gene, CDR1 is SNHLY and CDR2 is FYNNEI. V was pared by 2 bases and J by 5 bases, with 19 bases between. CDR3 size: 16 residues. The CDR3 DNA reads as TGTGCCAGCAGTGAACGCGGGGTTGCAGGGGCTCACGAGCAGTACTTC. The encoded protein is CASSERGVAGAHEQYF.

CDR3 nucleotide sequence: TGTGCCATCAGTGGACAGGGCGCCGACACTGAAGCTTTCTTT. This translates into CAISGQGADTEAFF. The rearrangement links TRBV10-3 to TRBJ1-1, with 7 bases that match TRBD1. With V trimmed by 4 bases and J by 3 bases, 5 bases remained unmatched. This CDR3 has 14 amino acids. Germline lookup yields CDR1 ENHRY and CDR2 SYGVKD.

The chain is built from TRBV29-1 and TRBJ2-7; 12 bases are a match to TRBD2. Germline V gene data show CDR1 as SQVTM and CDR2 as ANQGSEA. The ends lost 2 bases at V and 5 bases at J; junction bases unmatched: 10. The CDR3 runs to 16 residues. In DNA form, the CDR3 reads TGCAGCGTTGAAAAGCGACTAGCGGGAGCAGTAGACGAGCAGTACTTC. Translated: CSVEKRLAGAVDEQYF.

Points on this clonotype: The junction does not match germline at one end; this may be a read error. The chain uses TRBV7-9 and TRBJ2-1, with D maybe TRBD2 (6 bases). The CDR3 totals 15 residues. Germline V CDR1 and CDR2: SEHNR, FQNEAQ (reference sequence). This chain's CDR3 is CTSRDGDLGYNEQFF. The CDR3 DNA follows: TGTACCAGCAGAGATGGGGACTTGGGTTACAATGAGCAGTTCTTC.

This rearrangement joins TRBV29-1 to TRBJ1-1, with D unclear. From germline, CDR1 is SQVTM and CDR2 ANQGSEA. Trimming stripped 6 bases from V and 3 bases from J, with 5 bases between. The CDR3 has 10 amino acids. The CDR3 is CSVVYTEAFF. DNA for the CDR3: TGCAGCGTCGTATACACTGAAGCTTTCTTT. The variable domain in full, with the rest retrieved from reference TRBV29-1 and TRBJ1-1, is SAVISQKPSRDICQRGTSLTIQCQVDSQVTMMFWYRQQPGQSLTLIATANQGSEATYESGFVIDKFPISRPNLTFSTLTVSNMSPEDSSIYLCSVVYTEAFFGQGTRLTVV.

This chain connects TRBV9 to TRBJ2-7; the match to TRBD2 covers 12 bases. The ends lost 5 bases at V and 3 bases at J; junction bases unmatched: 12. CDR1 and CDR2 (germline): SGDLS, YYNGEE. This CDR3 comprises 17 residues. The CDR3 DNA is TGTGCCAGCAGTCCTAGCGGGAGGGGGAGCCCCAACTACGAGCAGTACTTC. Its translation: CASSPSGRGSPNYEQYF.

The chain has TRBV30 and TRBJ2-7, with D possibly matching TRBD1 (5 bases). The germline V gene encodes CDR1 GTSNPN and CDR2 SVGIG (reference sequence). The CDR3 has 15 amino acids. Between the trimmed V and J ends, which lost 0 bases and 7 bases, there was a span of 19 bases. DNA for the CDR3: TGTGCCTGGAGTGTAAAGGGGCCCTCCTACAATGAGCAGTACTTC. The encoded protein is CAWSVKGPSYNEQYF. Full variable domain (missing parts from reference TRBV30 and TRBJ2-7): SQTIHQWPATLVQPVGSPLSLECTVEGTSNPNLYWYRQAAGRGLQLLFYSVGIGQISSEVPQNLSASRPQDRQFILSSKKLLLSDSGFYLCAWSVKGPSYNEQYFGPGTRLTVT.

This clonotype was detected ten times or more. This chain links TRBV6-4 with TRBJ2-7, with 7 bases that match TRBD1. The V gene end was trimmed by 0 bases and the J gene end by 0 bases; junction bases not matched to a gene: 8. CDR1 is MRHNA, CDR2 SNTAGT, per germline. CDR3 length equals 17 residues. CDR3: CASSDSTWTGNSYEQYF. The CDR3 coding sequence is TGTGCCAGCAGTGACTCGACCTGGACAGGTAACTCCTACGAGCAGTACTTC.